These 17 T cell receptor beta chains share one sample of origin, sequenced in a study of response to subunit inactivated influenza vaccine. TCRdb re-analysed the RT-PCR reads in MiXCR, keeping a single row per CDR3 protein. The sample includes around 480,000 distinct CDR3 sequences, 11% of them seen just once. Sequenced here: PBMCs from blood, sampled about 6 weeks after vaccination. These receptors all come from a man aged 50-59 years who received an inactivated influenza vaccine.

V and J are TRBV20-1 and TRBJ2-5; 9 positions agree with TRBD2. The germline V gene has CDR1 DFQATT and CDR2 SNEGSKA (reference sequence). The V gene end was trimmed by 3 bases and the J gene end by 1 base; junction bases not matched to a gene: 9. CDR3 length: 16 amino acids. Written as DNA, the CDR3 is TGCAGTGCTAGTCCCGGACTAGCGAGGGCCCAAGAGACCCAGTACTTC. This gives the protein CSASPGLARAQETQYF.

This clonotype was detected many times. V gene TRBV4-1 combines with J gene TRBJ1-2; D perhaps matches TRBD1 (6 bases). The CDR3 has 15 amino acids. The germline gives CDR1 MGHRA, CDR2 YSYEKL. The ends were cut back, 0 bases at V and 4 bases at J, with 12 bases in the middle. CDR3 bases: TGCGCCAGCAGCCAAGATCCAGGGGCGAGCTATGGCTACACCTTC. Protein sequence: CASSQDPGASYGYTF.

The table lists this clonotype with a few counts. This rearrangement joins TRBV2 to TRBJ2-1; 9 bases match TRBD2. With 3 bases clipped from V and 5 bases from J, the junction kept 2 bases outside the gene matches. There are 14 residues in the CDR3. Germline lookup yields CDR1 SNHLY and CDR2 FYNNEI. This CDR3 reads CASSDLAGDNEQFF. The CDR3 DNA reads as TGTGCCAGCAGTGATTTAGCGGGGGACAATGAGCAGTTCTTC.

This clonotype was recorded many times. DNA of the CDR3: TGTGCCAGCAGCCAAGAGGACAGGGTCACCGGGGAGCTGTTTTTT. Its translation: CASSQEDRVTGELFF. This chain connects TRBV4-2 to TRBJ2-2; 8 positions agree with TRBD1. CDR1 and CDR2 from the germline V gene are LGHNA and YNFKEQ. The V segment lost 0 bases and the J segment 4 bases; nucleotides outside the gene matches: 1. There are 15 residues in the CDR3.

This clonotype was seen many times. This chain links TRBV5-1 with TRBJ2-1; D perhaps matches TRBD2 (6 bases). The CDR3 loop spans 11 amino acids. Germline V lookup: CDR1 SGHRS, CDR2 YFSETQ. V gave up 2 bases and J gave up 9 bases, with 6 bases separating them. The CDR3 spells CASSFGGEQFF. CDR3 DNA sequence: TGCGCCAGCAGCTTCGGGGGTGAGCAGTTCTTC.

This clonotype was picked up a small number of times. The CDR3 is CASSSGPKNIQYF. The CDR3 DNA sequence: TGTGCCAGCAGCTCAGGGCCCAAAAACATTCAGTACTTC. The genes are TRBV14 and TRBJ2-4; a possible D gene is TRBD1 (5 bases). V was trimmed by 5 bases and J by 2 bases, leaving 7 bases between them. Germline V gives CDR1 SGHDN, CDR2 FVKESK. This CDR3 spans 13 amino acids.

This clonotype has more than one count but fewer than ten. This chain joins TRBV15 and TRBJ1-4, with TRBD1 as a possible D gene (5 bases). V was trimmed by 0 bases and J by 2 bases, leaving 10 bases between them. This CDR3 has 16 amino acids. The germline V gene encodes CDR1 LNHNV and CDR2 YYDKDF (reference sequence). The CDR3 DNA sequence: TGTGCCACCAGCAGAGATCTAAGACAGACTAATGAAAAACTGTTTTTT. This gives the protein CATSRDLRQTNEKLFF.

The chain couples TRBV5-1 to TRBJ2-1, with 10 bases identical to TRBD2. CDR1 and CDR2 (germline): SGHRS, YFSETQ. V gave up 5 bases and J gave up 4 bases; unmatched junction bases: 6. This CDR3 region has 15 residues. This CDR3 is CASSRAGGMYNEQFF. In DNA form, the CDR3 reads TGCGCCAGCAGTCGAGCGGGGGGGATGTACAATGAGCAGTTCTTC.

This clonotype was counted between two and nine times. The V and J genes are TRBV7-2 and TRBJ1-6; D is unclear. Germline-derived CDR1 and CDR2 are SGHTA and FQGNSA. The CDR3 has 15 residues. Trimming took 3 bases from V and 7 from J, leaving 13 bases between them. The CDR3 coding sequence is TGTGCCAGCAGCTTTGAGCCTGGGGTCAATTCACCCCTCCACTTT. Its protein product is CASSFEPGVNSPLHF.

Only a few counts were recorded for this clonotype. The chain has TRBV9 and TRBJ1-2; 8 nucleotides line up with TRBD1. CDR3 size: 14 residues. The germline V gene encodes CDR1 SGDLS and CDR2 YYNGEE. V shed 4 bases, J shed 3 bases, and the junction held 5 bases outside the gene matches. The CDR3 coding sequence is TGTGCCAGCAGCTCTAGGACAGGGTACTATGGCTACACCTTC. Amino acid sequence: CASSSRTGYYGYTF.

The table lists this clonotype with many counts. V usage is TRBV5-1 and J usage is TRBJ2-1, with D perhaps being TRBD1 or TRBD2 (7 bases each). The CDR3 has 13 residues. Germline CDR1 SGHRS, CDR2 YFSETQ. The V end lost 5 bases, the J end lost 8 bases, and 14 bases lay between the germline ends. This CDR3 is CASSQGGKYEQFF. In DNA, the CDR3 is TGCGCCAGCAGTCAGGGGGGGAAGTATGAGCAGTTCTTC.

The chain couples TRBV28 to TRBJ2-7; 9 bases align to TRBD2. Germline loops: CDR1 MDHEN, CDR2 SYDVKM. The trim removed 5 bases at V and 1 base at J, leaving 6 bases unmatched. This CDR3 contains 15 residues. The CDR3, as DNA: TGTGCCAGCAGTGGTGCGGGAGGGCTTTCCTACGAGCAGTACTTC. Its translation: CASSGAGGLSYEQYF.

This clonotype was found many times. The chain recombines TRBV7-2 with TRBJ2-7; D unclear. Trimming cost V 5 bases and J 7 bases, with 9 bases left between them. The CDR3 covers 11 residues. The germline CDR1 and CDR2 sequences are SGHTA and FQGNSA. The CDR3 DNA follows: TGTGCCAGCAGCCCAGGTGGGGAGCAGTACTTC. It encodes CASSPGGEQYF. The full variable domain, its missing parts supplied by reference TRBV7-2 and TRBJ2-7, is GAGVSQSPSNKVTEKGKDVELRCDPISGHTALYWYRQSLGQGLEFLIYFQGNSAPDKSGLPSDRFSAERTGGSVSTLTIQRTQQEDSAVYLCASSPGGEQYFGPGTRLTVT.

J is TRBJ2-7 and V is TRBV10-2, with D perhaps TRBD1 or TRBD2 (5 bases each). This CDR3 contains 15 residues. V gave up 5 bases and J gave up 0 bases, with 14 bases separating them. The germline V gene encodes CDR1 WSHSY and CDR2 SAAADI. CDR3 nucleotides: TGCGCCAGCAGTCGACACGGGGCAAACTCCTACGAGCAGTACTTC. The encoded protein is CASSRHGANSYEQYF.

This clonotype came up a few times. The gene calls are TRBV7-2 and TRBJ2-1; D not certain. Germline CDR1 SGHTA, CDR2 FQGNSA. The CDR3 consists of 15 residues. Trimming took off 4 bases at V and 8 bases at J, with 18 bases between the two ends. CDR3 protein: CASSSMGPALHEQFF. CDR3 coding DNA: TGTGCCAGCAGCTCCATGGGCCCGGCGTTACATGAGCAGTTCTTC.

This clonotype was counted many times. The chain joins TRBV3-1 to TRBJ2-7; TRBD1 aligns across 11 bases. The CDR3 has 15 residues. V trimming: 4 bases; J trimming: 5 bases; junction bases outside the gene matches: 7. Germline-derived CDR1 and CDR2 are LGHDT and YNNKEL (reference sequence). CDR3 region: CASSPGQGAFDEQYF. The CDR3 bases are TGTGCCAGCAGCCCTGGACAGGGGGCGTTCGACGAGCAGTACTTC.

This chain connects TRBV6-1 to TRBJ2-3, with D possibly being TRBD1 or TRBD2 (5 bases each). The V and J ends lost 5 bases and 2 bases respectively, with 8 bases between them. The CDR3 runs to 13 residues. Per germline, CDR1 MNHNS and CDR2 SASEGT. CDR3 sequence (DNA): TGTGCCAGCAGTAGGGACCCCACAGATACGCAGTATTTT. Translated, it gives CASSRDPTDTQYF.